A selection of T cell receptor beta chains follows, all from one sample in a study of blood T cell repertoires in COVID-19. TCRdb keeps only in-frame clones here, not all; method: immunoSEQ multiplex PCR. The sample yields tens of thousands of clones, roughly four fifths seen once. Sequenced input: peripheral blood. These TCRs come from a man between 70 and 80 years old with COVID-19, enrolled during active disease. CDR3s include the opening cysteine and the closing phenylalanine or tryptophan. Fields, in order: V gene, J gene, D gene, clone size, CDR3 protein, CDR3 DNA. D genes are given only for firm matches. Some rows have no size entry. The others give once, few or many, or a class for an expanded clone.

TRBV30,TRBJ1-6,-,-,CAWSGNNSPLHF,TGTGCCTGGAGCGGGAATAATTCACCCCTCCACTTT
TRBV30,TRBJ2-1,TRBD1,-,CAWTRTGGNEQFF,TGTGCCTGGACTCGGACAGGGGGCAATGAGCAGTTCTTC
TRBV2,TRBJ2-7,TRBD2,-,CASSEGLAGGTYEQYF,TGTGCCAGCAGTGAAGGTCTAGCGGGAGGAACCTACGAGCAGTACTTC
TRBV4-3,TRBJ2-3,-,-,CASSQERGRTDTQYF,TGCGCCAGCAGCCAAGAAAGGGGCCGAACAGATACGCAGTATTTT
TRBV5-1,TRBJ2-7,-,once,CASSLGSASRAYEQYF,TGCGCCAGCAGCTTGGGGTCGGCATCGAGGGCCTACGAGCAGTACTTC
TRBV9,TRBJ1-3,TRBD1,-,CASSERTGVSGNTIYF,TGTGCCAGCAGCGAACGGACAGGGGTCTCTGGAAACACCATATATTTT
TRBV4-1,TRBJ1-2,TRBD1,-,CASSQDGRGLGYTF,TGCGCCAGCAGCCAAGATGGCAGGGGGCTTGGCTACACCTTC
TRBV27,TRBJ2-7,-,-,CASSPYSSYEQYF,TGTGCCAGCAGTCCCTACAGCTCCTACGAGCAGTACTTC
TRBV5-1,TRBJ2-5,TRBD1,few,CASSSGQGGAQETQYF,TGCGCCAGCAGCTCGGGACAGGGAGGGGCCCAAGAGACCCAGTACTTC
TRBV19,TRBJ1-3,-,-,CASSAYREVATPGNTIYF,TGTGCCAGTAGTGCATACAGGGAAGTTGCTACCCCTGGAAACACCATATATTTT
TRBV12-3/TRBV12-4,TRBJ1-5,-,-,CASSFSTPEPQHF,TGTGCCAGCAGTTTTTCAACCCCGGAGCCCCAGCATTTT
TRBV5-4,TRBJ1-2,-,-,CASSAQQGNYGYTF,TGTGCCAGCAGCGCGCAACAGGGAAACTATGGCTACACCTTC
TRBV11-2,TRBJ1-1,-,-,CASSVDRNTEAFF,TGTGCCAGCAGCGTAGACAGGAACACTGAAGCTTTCTTT
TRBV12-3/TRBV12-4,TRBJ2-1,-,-,CASSLTANEQFF,TGTGCCAGCAGCCTCACAGCTAATGAGCAGTTCTTC
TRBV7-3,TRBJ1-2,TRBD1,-,CASSPGTGGTGGYTF,TGTGCCAGCAGCCCCGGGACAGGGGGCACAGGTGGCTACACCTTC
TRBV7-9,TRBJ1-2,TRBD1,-,CASSSLSRQGNGYTF,TGTGCCAGCAGCTCCCTTTCACGACAGGGAAACGGCTACACCTTC
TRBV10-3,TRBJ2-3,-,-,CAISSRGTDTQYF,TGTGCCATCAGTTCCCGCGGAACAGATACGCAGTATTTT
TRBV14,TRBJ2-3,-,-,CASSLLRESDTDTQYF,TGTGCCAGCAGCCTCCTGAGGGAGAGTGACACAGATACGCAGTATTTT
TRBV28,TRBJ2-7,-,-,CASSLARAGEQYF,TGTGCCAGCAGTTTAGCCAGGGCGGGGGAGCAGTACTTC
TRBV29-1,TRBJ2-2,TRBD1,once,CSVGQGAGTGELFF,TGCAGCGTTGGACAGGGGGCTGGCACCGGGGAGCTGTTTTTT
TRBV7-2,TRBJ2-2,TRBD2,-,CASSFPGLAANTGELFF,TGTGCCAGCAGCTTCCCGGGACTAGCTGCGAACACCGGGGAGCTGTTTTTT
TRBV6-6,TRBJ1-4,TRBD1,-,CASSVTGARGEKLFF,TGTGCCAGCTCTGTAACAGGGGCCCGCGGTGAAAAACTGTTTTTT
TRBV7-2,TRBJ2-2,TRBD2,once,CASRPPGLADYGELFF,TGTGCCAGCAGACCCCCGGGACTAGCAGACTACGGGGAGCTGTTTTTT
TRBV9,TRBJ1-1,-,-,CASSVGGPKNTEAFF,TGTGCCAGCAGCGTCGGCGGGCCTAAGAACACTGAAGCTTTCTTT
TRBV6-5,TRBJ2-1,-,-,CASKTPSAYNEQFF,TGTGCCAGTAAGACACCGTCCGCCTACAATGAGCAGTTCTTC
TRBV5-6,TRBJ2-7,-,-,CASSETPAGLYEQYF,TGTGCCAGCAGCGAGACCCCGGCGGGCCTCTACGAGCAGTACTTC
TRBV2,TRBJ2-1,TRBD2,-,CASSVGRGTSGATYNEQFF,TGTGCCAGCAGTGTAGGGAGGGGGACTAGCGGGGCTACGTACAATGAGCAGTTCTTC
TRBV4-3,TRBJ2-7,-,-,CASSMTQGYEQYF,TGCGCCAGCAGCATGACACAGGGCTACGAGCAGTACTTC
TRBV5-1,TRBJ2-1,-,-,CASSLDSYNEQFF,TGCGCCAGCAGCTTGGACAGCTACAATGAGCAGTTCTTC
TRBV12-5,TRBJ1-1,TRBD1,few,CASAPTGWANTEAFF,TGTGCTAGTGCCCCGACAGGGTGGGCGAACACTGAAGCTTTCTTT
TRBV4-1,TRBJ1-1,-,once,CASSQEVAGSNTEAFF,TGCGCCAGCAGCCAAGAAGTAGCGGGATCCAACACTGAAGCTTTCTTT
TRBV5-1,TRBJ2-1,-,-,CASTRDSYNEQFF,TGCGCCAGTACCCGGGACTCCTACAATGAGCAGTTCTTC
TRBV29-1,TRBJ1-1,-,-,CSVGGRGNTEAFF,TGCAGCGTTGGTGGGCGGGGAAACACTGAAGCTTTCTTT
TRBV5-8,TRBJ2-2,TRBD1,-,CASTTGGNTGELFF,TGTGCCAGCACCACAGGGGGCAACACCGGGGAGCTGTTTTTT
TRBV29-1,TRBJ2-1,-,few,CSVRRESYNEQFF,TGCAGCGTTAGGCGGGAATCCTACAATGAGCAGTTCTTC
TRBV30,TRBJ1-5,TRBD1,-,CAWSLNRGREPQHF,TGTGCCTGGAGCCTTAACAGGGGGAGGGAGCCCCAGCATTTT
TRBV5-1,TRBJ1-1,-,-,CASSPTRGPYTEAFF,TGCGCCAGCAGCCCCACGCGAGGGCCGTACACTGAAGCTTTCTTT
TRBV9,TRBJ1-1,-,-,CASSVEGGNTEAFF,TGTGCCAGCAGCGTAGAAGGAGGGAACACTGAAGCTTTCTTT
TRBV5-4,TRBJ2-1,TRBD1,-,CASSWTGGSEQFF,TGTGCCAGCAGCTGGACAGGGGGCAGTGAGCAGTTCTTC
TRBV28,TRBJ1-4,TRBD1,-,CASSSGTGREKLFF,TGTGCCAGCAGTTCGGGGACAGGGCGTGAAAAACTGTTTTTT
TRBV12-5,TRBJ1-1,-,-,CASGPRQANTEAFF,TGTGCTAGTGGTCCGAGACAGGCGAACACTGAAGCTTTCTTT
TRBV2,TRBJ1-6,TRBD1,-,CASSEAGGQFHSPLHF,TGTGCCAGCAGTGAAGCGGGGGGACAGTTTCATTCACCCCTCCACTTT
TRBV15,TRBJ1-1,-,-,CATSVQGMNTEAFF,TGTGCCACCAGCGTACAGGGTATGAACACTGAAGCTTTCTTT
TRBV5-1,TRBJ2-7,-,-,CASSIRATYEQYF,TGCGCCAGCTCCATACGCGCGACCTACGAGCAGTACTTC
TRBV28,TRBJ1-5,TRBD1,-,CASSSPAGGDQPQHF,TGTGCCAGCAGTTCACCCGCAGGGGGCGATCAGCCCCAGCATTTT
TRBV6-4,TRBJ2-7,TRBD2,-,CATRAGAGPPYEQYF,TGTGCCACCCGAGCTGGAGCGGGACCACCCTACGAGCAGTACTTC
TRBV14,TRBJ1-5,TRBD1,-,CASSLGTGRARTPQHF,TGTGCCAGCAGCCTAGGGACAGGGAGGGCCCGCACGCCCCAGCATTTT
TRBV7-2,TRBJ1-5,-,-,CASSLRQGSQPQHF,TGTGCCAGCAGCCTGAGGCAGGGGAGTCAGCCCCAGCATTTT
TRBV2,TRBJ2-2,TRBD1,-,CASDTGVYTGELFF,TGTGCCAGCGATACAGGGGTTTACACCGGGGAGCTGTTTTTT
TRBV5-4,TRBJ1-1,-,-,CASSLGAGDTEAFF,TGTGCCAGCAGCTTGGGGGCAGGGGACACTGAAGCTTTCTTT
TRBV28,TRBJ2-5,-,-,CASSRGLGAQYF,TGTGCCAGCAGTAGGGGCCTTGGAGCCCAGTACTTC
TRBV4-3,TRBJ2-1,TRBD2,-,CASSLGEGTIYNEQFF,TGCGCCAGCAGCCTGGGCGAGGGGACTATATACAATGAGCAGTTCTTC
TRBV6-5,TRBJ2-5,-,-,CASSYRGMAQETQYF,TGTGCCAGCAGTTACAGGGGAATGGCACAAGAGACCCAGTACTTC
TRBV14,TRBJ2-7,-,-,CASSQQGQVLEQYF,TGTGCCAGCAGCCAGCAGGGTCAGGTCCTCGAGCAGTACTTC